These 10 T cell receptor beta chains originate from one sample sequenced in a study of blood T cell repertoires in COVID-19. Sequencing was performed with immunoSEQ multiplex PCR; in TCRdb, only in-frame clones are kept and a portion is missing. The sample holds fewer than 200,000 clones; roughly 83% are singletons and the top ten take roughly 9.5%. The sequencing input was peripheral blood. The receptors here all came from a woman aged 80 or over with active or convalescent COVID-19.

The chain joins TRBV7-9 to TRBJ2-7; TRBD2 might be the D (6 bases). Per germline, CDR1 SEHNR and CDR2 FQNEAQ (reference sequence). V dropped 9 bases and J dropped 3 bases, with 12 bases sitting between them. The CDR3 consists of 12 residues. The CDR3 DNA follows: TGTGCCAGTGGAGGGGAGATCTACGAGCAGTACTTC. Its translation is CASGGEIYEQYF.

The chain has TRBV29-1 and TRBJ1-2; D unclear. The ends were cut back, 5 bases at V and 6 bases at J, with 7 bases in the middle. The CDR3 length is 10 residues. Germline values: CDR1 SQVTM, CDR2 ANQGSEA. CDR3 nucleotide sequence: TGCAGCGTTCTTGAGGATGGCTACACCTTC. Protein product: CSVLEDGYTF.

The gene calls are TRBV7-9 and TRBJ1-2; D may be TRBD1 (5 bases). The germline V and J ends were trimmed by 8 bases and 0 bases, with 19 bases remaining between them. The V gene's germline CDR1 is SEHNR and CDR2 FQNEAQ (reference sequence). The CDR3 sequence is 16 residues long. Here the CDR3 DNA reads TGTGCCAGCGGACACCCGGGGGGACCCTCTAACTATGGCTACACCTTC. It translates to CASGHPGGPSNYGYTF.

The chain combines TRBV18 with TRBJ2-7; tentative D call: TRBD2 (6 bases). The germline gives CDR1 KGHSH, CDR2 LQKENI. With 3 bases removed from V and 6 bases from J, the gap between germline ends came to 18 bases. CDR3 length equals 15 residues. CDR3 region: CASSPQNGGSGEQYF. The CDR3 nucleotides are TGTGCCAGCTCACCTCAGAACGGGGGAAGTGGCGAGCAGTACTTC. Drawing the rest from reference TRBV18 and TRBJ2-7, the complete variable domain is NAGVMQNPRHLVRRRGQEARLRCSPMKGHSHVYWYRQLPEEGLKFMVYLQKENIIDESGMPKERFSAEFPKEGPSILRIQQVVRGDSAAYFCASSPQNGGSGEQYFGPGTRLTVT.

This sequence joins TRBV7-2 and TRBJ1-4; D might be TRBD1 (5 bases). Per the germline V gene, CDR1 is SGHTA and CDR2 is FQGNSA. The CDR3 is made up of 15 amino acids. V was clipped by 3 bases and J by 13 bases, with 21 bases between them. CDR3: CASSLGEGRFNRLFF. CDR3 bases: TGTGCCAGCAGCTTGGGGGAGGGCCGATTTAATAGACTGTTTTTT. Looking up the rest from reference TRBV7-2 and TRBJ1-4 gives the full variable domain: GAGVSQSPSNKVTEKGKDVELRCDPISGHTALYWYRQSLGQGLEFLIYFQGNSAPDKSGLPSDRFSAERTGGSVSTLTIQRTQQEDSAVYLCASSLGEGRFNRLFFGSGTQLSVL.

This clone occurred a few times. The chain recombines TRBV9 with TRBJ2-3; TRBD1 agrees at 10 bases. Looked up from germline, CDR1 is SGDLS and CDR2 is YYNGEE. The V segment lost 6 bases and the J segment 6 bases; nucleotides outside the gene matches: 4. The CDR3 is made up of 13 amino acids. The chain's CDR3 is CASNPGQGDTQYF. CDR3 nucleotides: TGTGCCAGCAACCCGGGACAGGGGGATACGCAGTATTTT.

The chain is built from TRBV18 and TRBJ2-7; possibly TRBD2 for D (6 bases). Germline V gene data show CDR1 as KGHSH and CDR2 as LQKENI. The CDR3 loop spans 13 amino acids. The V and J ends lost 2 bases and 5 bases respectively, with 10 bases between them. The CDR3 coding sequence is TGTGCCAGCTCACCATCGGGACTGGACGAGCAGTACTTC. As protein: CASSPSGLDEQYF.

V and J are TRBV7-9 and TRBJ2-3, with TRBD1 identical over 10 bases. Germline V gene sequence: CDR1 SEHNR, CDR2 FQNEAQ (reference sequence). This CDR3 comprises 15 residues. V lost 5 bases, J lost 5 bases, and 7 bases stayed unmatched. The DNA of the CDR3 is TGTGCCAGCAGCCGCCGGACAGGGGGGATAGATACGCAGTATTTT. This gives the protein CASSRRTGGIDTQYF.

V gene TRBV5-6 combines with J gene TRBJ1-2, with D tentatively TRBD1 (5 bases). The CDR3 has 12 amino acids. V shed 6 bases and J shed 2 bases, with 8 bases lying between them. CDR1 SGHDT and CDR2 YYEEEE come from the germline V gene. CDR3 protein: CASNRINYGYTF. CDR3 sequence (DNA): TGTGCCAGCAACAGGATAAACTATGGCTACACCTTC.

The J gene is TRBJ1-1, the V gene TRBV7-9; a possible D gene is TRBD1 (5 bases). Deletions cut 3 bases from V and 7 bases from J, with 30 bases between. Germline lookup yields CDR1 SEHNR and CDR2 FQNEAQ (reference sequence). The CDR3 extends over 19 amino acids. The CDR3 DNA reads as TGTGCCAGCAGCTTCACCAACTTAGGACAATACCGAATGGGGTTTGAAGCTTTCTTT. Its translation: CASSFTNLGQYRMGFEAFF.